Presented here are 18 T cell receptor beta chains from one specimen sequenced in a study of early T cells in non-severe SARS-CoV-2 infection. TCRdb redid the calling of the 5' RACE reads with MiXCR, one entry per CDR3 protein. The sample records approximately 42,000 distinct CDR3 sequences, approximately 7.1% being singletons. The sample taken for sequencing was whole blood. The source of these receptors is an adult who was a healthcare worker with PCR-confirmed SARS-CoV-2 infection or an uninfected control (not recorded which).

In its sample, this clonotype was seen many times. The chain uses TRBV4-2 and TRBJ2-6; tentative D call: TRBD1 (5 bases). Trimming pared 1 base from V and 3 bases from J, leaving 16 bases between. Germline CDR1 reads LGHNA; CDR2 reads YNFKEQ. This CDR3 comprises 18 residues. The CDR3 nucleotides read TGTGCCAGCAGCCAAGCGGGCTTCGCAGGGTATGGGGCCAACGTCCTGACTTTC. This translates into CASSQAGFAGYGANVLTF.

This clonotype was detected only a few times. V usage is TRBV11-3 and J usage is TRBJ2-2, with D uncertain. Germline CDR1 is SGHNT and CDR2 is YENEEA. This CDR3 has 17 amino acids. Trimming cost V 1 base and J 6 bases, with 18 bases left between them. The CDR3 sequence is CASSLGIRTDDPGELFF. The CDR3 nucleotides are TGTGCCAGCAGCTTAGGAATCCGGACGGACGACCCCGGGGAGCTGTTTTTT.

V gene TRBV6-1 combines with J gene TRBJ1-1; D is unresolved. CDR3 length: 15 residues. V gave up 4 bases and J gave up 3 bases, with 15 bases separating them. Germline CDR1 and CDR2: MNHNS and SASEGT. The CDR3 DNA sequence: TGTGCCAGCAGTGTTGGCCCCTATGAGTACACTGAAGCTTTCTTT. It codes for CASSVGPYEYTEAFF.

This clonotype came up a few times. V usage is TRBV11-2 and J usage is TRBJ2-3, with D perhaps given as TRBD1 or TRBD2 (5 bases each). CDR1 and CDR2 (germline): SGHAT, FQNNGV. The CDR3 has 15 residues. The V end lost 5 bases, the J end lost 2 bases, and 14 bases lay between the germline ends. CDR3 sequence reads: CASSPTRGVTDTQYF. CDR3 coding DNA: TGTGCCAGCAGCCCCACCCGGGGCGTCACAGATACGCAGTATTTT.

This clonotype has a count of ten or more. For the CDR3, the DNA is TGTGCCTGGAGTGAGGGATTTGAAGCTTTCTTT. Protein product: CAWSEGFEAFF. This chain uses TRBV30 with TRBJ1-1; D call uncertain. V dropped 1 base and J dropped 7 bases, with 7 bases sitting between them. CDR1 is GTSNPN and CDR2 is SVGIG in the germline V gene (reference sequence). This CDR3 is built from 11 residues.

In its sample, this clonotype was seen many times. CDR3 sequence: CSVDRQGSNEQFF. CDR3 DNA: TGCAGCGTGGACCGACAGGGGAGCAATGAGCAGTTCTTC. The rearrangement uses TRBV29-1 and TRBJ2-1; TRBD1 aligns across 8 bases. This CDR3 comprises 13 residues. V was clipped by 6 bases and J by 6 bases; unmatched bases: 7. Per germline, CDR1 SQVTM and CDR2 ANQGSEA.

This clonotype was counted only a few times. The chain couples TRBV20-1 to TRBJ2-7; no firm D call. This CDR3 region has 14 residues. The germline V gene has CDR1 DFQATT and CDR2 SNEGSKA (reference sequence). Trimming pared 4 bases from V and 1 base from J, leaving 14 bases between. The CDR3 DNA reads TGCAGTGCTACCCCGCGTGATTTATCCTACGAGCAGTACTTC. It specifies CSATPRDLSYEQYF.

The CDR3 nucleotides read TGCAGTGCTAGGACCGGGACCTCCTATGGCTACACCTTC. Its protein is CSARTGTSYGYTF. This chain links TRBV20-1 with TRBJ1-2, with D possibly being TRBD1 (5 bases). The ends were cut back, 3 bases at V and 4 bases at J, with 12 bases in the middle. The germline V gene encodes CDR1 DFQATT and CDR2 SNEGSKA (reference sequence). The CDR3 totals 13 residues.

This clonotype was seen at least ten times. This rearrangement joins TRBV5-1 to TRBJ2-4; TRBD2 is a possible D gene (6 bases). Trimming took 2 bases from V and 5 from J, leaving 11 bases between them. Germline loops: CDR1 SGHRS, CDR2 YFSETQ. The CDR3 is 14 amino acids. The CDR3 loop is CASSFEPGENIQYF. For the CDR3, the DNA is TGCGCCAGCAGCTTCGAACCGGGGGAAAACATTCAGTACTTC.

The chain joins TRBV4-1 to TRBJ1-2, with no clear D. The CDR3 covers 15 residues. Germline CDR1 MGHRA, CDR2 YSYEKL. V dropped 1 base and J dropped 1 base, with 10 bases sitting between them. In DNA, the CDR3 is TGCGCCAGCAGCCAAGGGGGATTGGTTAACTATGGCTACACCTTC. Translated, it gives CASSQGGLVNYGYTF.

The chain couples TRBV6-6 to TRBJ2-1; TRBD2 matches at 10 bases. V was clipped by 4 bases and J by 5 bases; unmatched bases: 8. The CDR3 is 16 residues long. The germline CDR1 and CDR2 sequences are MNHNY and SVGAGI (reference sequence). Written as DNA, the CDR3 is TGTGCCAGCAGTTCTGGGACTAGCGCAAAACACAATGAGCAGTTCTTC. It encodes CASSSGTSAKHNEQFF.

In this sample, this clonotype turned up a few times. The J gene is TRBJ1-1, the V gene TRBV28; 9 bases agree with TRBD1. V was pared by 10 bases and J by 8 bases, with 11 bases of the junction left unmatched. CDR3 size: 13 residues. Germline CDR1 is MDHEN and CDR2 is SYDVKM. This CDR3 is CATTGTGFSEAFF. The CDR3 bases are TGTGCCACCACCGGGACAGGGTTTTCCGAAGCTTTCTTT.

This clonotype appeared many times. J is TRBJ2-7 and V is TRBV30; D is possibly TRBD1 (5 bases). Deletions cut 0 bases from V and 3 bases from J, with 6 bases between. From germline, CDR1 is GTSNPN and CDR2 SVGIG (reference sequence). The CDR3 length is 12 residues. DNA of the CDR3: TGTGCCTGGAGTGTGCAGGGCTACGAGCAGTACTTC. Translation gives CAWSVQGYEQYF.

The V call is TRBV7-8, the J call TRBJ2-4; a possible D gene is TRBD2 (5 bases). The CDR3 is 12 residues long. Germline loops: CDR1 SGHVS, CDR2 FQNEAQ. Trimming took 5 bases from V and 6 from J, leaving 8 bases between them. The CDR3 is CASSPRGNIQYF. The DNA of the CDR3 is TGTGCCAGCAGCCCCCGGGGAAACATTCAGTACTTC.

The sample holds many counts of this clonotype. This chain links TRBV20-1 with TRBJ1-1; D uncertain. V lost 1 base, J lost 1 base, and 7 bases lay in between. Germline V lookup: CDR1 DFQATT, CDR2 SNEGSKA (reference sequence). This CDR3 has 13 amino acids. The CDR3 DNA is TGCAGTGCTAGAGCGGGAGGGAACACTGAAGCTTTCTTT. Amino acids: CSARAGGNTEAFF.

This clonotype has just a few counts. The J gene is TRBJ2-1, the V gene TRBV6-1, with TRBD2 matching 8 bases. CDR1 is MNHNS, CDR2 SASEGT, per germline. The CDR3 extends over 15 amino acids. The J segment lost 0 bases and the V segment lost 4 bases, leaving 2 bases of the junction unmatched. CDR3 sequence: CASSVRGASYNEQFF. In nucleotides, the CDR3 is TGTGCCAGCAGTGTGCGGGGGGCCTCCTACAATGAGCAGTTCTTC.

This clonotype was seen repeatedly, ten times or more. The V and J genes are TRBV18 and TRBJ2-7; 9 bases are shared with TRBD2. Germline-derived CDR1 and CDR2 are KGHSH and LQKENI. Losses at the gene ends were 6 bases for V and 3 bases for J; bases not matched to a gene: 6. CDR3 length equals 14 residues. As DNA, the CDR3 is TGTGCCAGCTCCCCAGCGGGGGGACTCTACGAGCAGTACTTC. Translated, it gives CASSPAGGLYEQYF.

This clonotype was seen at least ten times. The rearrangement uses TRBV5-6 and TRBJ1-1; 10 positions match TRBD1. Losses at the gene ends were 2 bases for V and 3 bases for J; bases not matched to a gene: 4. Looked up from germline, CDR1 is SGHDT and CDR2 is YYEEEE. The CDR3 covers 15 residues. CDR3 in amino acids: CASSFLGTGDTEAFF. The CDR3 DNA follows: TGTGCCAGCAGCTTTCTGGGGACAGGGGACACTGAAGCTTTCTTT.